This TCR beta chain was identified in a study of shared clonotypes between healthy human individuals. Study outcomes and limitations: Despite large depth, sorted-subset datasets appeared incompletely sequenced.

Of note for this clone: The antigen is undetermined. The sample has other DNA sequences that encode this CDR3 too.

TCRdb's table, derived via immunoSEQ multiplex PCR, lists solely in-frame clones and lacks some. The sample records 2 million to 2.5 million clones, under 97% being singletons. Germline loops: CDR1 SGHRS, CDR2 YFSETQ. The CDR3 covers 12 residues. Trimming removed 4 bases from V and 3 bases from J, with 6 bases in between. The sequenced material came from naive CD4+ T cells sorted from blood. Subset specified: CD45RA+ positively selected. The J gene is TRBJ2-3, the V gene TRBV5-1, with D hard to call. The sequence was obtained from a man between 18 and 29 years old in good health. The CDR3, as DNA: TGCGCCAGCAGCCCCGGGACAGATACGCAGTATTTT. Its protein product is CASSPGTDTQYF.